This TCR beta chain was found in a study of technical replicates of blood from several donors. The protocol was immunoSEQ multiplex PCR, while the TCRdb copy is restricted to in-frame clones and leaves out a portion. The data hold some 70,000 clones, with approximately 97% observed a single time. V trimming: 4 bases; J trimming: 2 bases; junction bases outside the gene matches: 6. Germline CDR1 reads SGDLS; CDR2 reads YYNGEE. CDR3 length equals 16 residues. This sequence originates from a human donor in good health. The sequencing sample was made of T cells isolated from PBMCs. The chain joins TRBV9 to TRBJ2-1; 10 bases align to TRBD2. CDR3 loop: CASSKGLADTYNEQFF. CDR3 nucleotide sequence: TGTGCCAGCAGCAAAGGACTAGCGGACACCTACAATGAGCAGTTCTTC.